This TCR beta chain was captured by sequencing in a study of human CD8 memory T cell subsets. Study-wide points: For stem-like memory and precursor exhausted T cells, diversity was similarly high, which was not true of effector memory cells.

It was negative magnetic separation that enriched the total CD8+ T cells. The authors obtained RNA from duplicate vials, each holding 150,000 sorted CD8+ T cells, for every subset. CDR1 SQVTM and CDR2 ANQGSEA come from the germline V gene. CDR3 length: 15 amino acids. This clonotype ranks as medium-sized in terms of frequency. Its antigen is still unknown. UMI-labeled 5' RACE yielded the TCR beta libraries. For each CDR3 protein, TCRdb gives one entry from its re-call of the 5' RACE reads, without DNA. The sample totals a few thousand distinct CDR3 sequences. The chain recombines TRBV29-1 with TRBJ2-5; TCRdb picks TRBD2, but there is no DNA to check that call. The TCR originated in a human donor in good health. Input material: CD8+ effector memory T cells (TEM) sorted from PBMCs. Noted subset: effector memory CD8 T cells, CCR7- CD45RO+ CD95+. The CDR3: CSVRPGLADSETQYF.